The 21 T cell receptor beta chains below come from one sample, sequenced in a study of T-cell reconstitution after alpha-beta-depleted transplantation in children (dated by TCRdb to the mid-2010s). This sample's treatment or condition label indicates: allogeneic hematopoietic cell transplantation with graft depleted of TCRalphabeta T cells and CD19 B cells. Receptor libraries were prepared by PCR. Sequencing instrument: Illumina HiSeq 2500. To normalize quantification of the TCRbeta repertoire, the TCR libraries were built with molecular barcoding that relied on unique molecular identifiers. The public sequencing data were trimmed at Q25 with fastp and processed into clonotypes with MiXCR by TCRdb, which kept only in-frame beta chains. Identical CDR3 protein sequences are pooled into one entry, listed with their most common genes and DNA. This sample comprises almost 250,000 distinct CDR3 sequences, about 23% of them detected only once. Approximately 2.5% of the sample lies in the top ten.

Source: PBMCs, taken before TCRalphabeta/CD19-depleted stem cell transplant. The receptors originated from a girl aged 2 to 10 with Fanconi anemia, due to receive a stem cell transplant.

The V call is TRBV20-1, the J call TRBJ2-1; 15 bases are shared with TRBD2. This CDR3 is built from 17 residues. Germline values: CDR1 DFQATT, CDR2 SNEGSKA (reference sequence). Trimming removed 3 bases from V and 8 bases from J; junction bases left unmatched: 11. For the CDR3, the DNA is TGCAGTGCTAGCCCGGGACTAGCGGGAGGACGTGTGGATGAGCAGTTCTTC. Its protein is CSASPGLAGGRVDEQFF.

This clonotype was seen a few times. The J gene is TRBJ2-2, the V gene TRBV6-4, with 10 bases aligning to TRBD2. The CDR3 loop spans 18 amino acids. V was clipped by 4 bases and J by 7 bases; unmatched bases: 15. Looked up from germline, CDR1 is MRHNA and CDR2 is SNTAGT. Here the CDR3 DNA reads TGTGCCAGCAGTGTGGAGAGGCTAGCGGGAGCTTACAGCGGGGAGCTGTTTTTT. Protein sequence: CASSVERLAGAYSGELFF.

There are many counts of this clonotype. The V gene is TRBV25-1, the J gene TRBJ2-5; 7 nucleotides agree with TRBD1. Losses at the gene ends were 10 bases for V and 3 bases for J; bases not matched to a gene: 5. The germline gives CDR1 MGHDK, CDR2 SYGVNS. This CDR3 spans 12 amino acids. CDR3 loop: CANGTDKETQYF. CDR3 coding DNA: TGTGCCAACGGGACAGATAAAGAGACCCAGTACTTC.

The chain joins TRBV11-2 to TRBJ1-1; unclear D gene. Trimming took off 1 base at V and 3 bases at J, with 6 bases between the two ends. CDR1 is SGHAT, CDR2 FQNNGV, per germline. This CDR3 is built from 13 residues. The CDR3 region is CASSLARHTEAFF. For the CDR3, the DNA is TGTGCCAGCAGCTTAGCGCGACACACTGAAGCTTTCTTT.

This clonotype came up a few times. The chain is built from TRBV5-1 and TRBJ2-1, with 7 bases fitting TRBD1. This CDR3 is built from 18 residues. With V trimmed by 2 bases and J by 0 bases, 11 bases remained unmatched. Germline CDR1 is SGHRS and CDR2 is YFSETQ. The CDR3 loop is CASSLRDSSLSSYNEQFF. Here the CDR3 DNA reads TGCGCCAGCAGCTTACGGGACAGCTCTTTGAGCTCCTACAATGAGCAGTTCTTC.

This clonotype occurred many times. This chain connects TRBV29-1 to TRBJ2-3; tentative D call: TRBD2 (6 bases). The CDR3 extends over 13 amino acids. Per germline, CDR1 SQVTM and CDR2 ANQGSEA. V was cut by 4 bases and J by 3 bases, with 11 bases left in between. The DNA for the CDR3 is TGCAGCGTTGCGGGACGGGGGACAGATACGCAGTATTTT. Translated: CSVAGRGTDTQYF.

The chain links TRBV20-1 to TRBJ2-1; 12 nucleotides match TRBD2. The CDR3 sequence is 13 residues long. V was clipped by 6 bases and J by 4 bases; unmatched bases: 1. Germline loops: CDR1 DFQATT, CDR2 SNEGSKA (reference sequence). The CDR3: CSALAGGYNEQFF. The CDR3, as DNA: TGCAGTGCGCTAGCGGGGGGGTACAATGAGCAGTTCTTC.

J is TRBJ2-5 and V is TRBV28; D may match TRBD1 or TRBD2 (5 bases each). The CDR3 length is 19 residues. V lost 3 bases to trimming and J lost 2 bases, with 25 bases between them. CDR1 is MDHEN, CDR2 SYDVKM, per germline. The CDR3 DNA reads as TGTGCCAGCAGTTTCAACTCTCAGACCGGGACCGAGGAACAAGAGACCCAGTACTTC. Translated, it gives CASSFNSQTGTEEQETQYF. Using reference TRBV28 and TRBJ2-5 for the parts outside the CDR3, the full variable domain is DVKVTQSSRYLVKRTGEKVFLECVQDMDHENMFWYRQDPGLGLRLIYFSYDVKMKEKGDIPEGYSVSREKKERFSLILESASTNQTSMYLCASSFNSQTGTEEQETQYFGPGTRLLVL.

The chain recombines TRBV5-1 with TRBJ2-5; 9 bases map to TRBD1. This CDR3 is built from 15 residues. Germline trimming cut 4 bases from V and 2 bases from J; bases unmatched to any gene: 6. Germline lookup yields CDR1 SGHRS and CDR2 YFSETQ. CDR3 nucleotide sequence: TGCGCCAGCAGCGGTGGGGACAGGGTTCAAGAGACCCAGTACTTC. It is translated as CASSGGDRVQETQYF.

This clonotype was detected a few times. Here the CDR3 reads CSASRPGDALRHEQFF. CDR3 sequence (DNA): TGCAGTGCTAGTAGGCCAGGGGACGCCCTAAGGCATGAGCAGTTCTTC. V usage is TRBV20-1 and J usage is TRBJ2-1, with D possibly being TRBD1 (6 bases). Trimming cost V 3 bases and J 8 bases, with 23 bases left between them. Germline V lookup: CDR1 DFQATT, CDR2 SNEGSKA (reference sequence). The CDR3 loop spans 16 amino acids.

This clonotype was counted only a few times. The chain uses TRBV11-2 and TRBJ2-6; a possible D gene is TRBD1 (6 bases). The CDR3 sequence is 16 residues long. Trimming removed 4 bases from V and 1 base from J, with 11 bases in between. Germline V gene sequence: CDR1 SGHAT, CDR2 FQNNGV. CDR3 DNA sequence: TGTGCCAGCAGCTCGGGACACTTGTCTGGGGCCAACGTCCTGACTTTC. It translates to CASSSGHLSGANVLTF. The full variable domain, rest sourced from reference TRBV11-2 and TRBJ2-6, is EAGVAQSPRYKIIEKRQSVAFWCNPISGHATLYWYQQILGQGPKLLIQFQNNGVVDDSQLPKDRFSAERLKGVDSTLKIQPAKLEDSAVYLCASSSGHLSGANVLTFGAGSRLTVL.

This clonotype occurred a few times. The chain employs TRBV7-3 and TRBJ2-3, with D unresolved. This CDR3 is built from 16 residues. The V end was cut by 1 base, the J end by 2 bases, with 13 bases between. Germline CDR1 SGHTA, CDR2 FQGTGA. The DNA of the CDR3 is TGTGCCAGCAGCTTAATCCCTAGTCCCTACACAGATACGCAGTATTTT. Protein sequence: CASSLIPSPYTDTQYF.

At least ten counts were recorded for this clonotype. The chain joins TRBV7-2 to TRBJ2-7; 7 bases align to TRBD1. CDR1 is SGHTA, CDR2 FQGNSA, per germline. Trimming cost V 5 bases and J 4 bases; bases outside gene matches: 14. The CDR3 runs to 16 residues. The CDR3 loop is CASSHSPTGMGYEQYF. CDR3 nucleotide sequence: TGTGCCAGCAGCCATAGCCCGACAGGGATGGGATACGAGCAGTACTTC. Variable domain in full (rest from reference TRBV7-2 and TRBJ2-7): GAGVSQSPSNKVTEKGKDVELRCDPISGHTALYWYRQSLGQGLEFLIYFQGNSAPDKSGLPSDRFSAERTGGSVSTLTIQRTQQEDSAVYLCASSHSPTGMGYEQYFGPGTRLTVT.

This clonotype was seen only a few times. V usage is TRBV4-2 and J usage is TRBJ2-1, with D hard to call. The CDR3 totals 15 residues. The germline gives CDR1 LGHNA, CDR2 YNFKEQ. V shed 0 bases and J shed 6 bases, with 12 bases lying between them. The CDR3 region is CASSQDWIRFNEQFF. The CDR3 DNA reads as TGTGCCAGCAGCCAAGATTGGATCCGTTTCAATGAGCAGTTCTTC.

The chain links TRBV29-1 to TRBJ2-7; TRBD1 aligns across 9 bases. V shed 7 bases and J 4 bases; nucleotides not matched to a gene: 5. Germline lookup yields CDR1 SQVTM and CDR2 ANQGSEA. The CDR3 length is 12 residues. The CDR3 region is CSAKTGGYEQYF. As DNA, the CDR3 is TGCAGCGCAAAGACAGGGGGTTACGAGCAGTACTTC.

The chain carries TRBV28 and TRBJ2-5; D unclear. V was pared by 6 bases and J by 2 bases, with 10 bases between. The CDR3 loop spans 13 amino acids. Germline V gene lookup returns CDR1 MDHEN and CDR2 SYDVKM. DNA for the CDR3: TGTGCCAGCAGCTACCCGGCTCAAGAGACCCAGTACTTC. Its translation: CASSYPAQETQYF.

The V gene is TRBV7-6, the J gene TRBJ2-7; no firm D call. Germline CDR1 is SGHVS and CDR2 is FNYEAQ. This CDR3 comprises 16 residues. The V end lost 2 bases, the J end lost 6 bases, and 20 bases lay between the germline ends. The CDR3 spells CASSLTGEALWGEQYF. In DNA, the CDR3 is TGTGCCAGCAGCTTAACCGGTGAGGCCCTCTGGGGCGAGCAGTACTTC.

There are a few counts of this clonotype. The chain has TRBV20-1 and TRBJ2-7; 10 bases are shared with TRBD2. The CDR3 runs 14 residues. Germline assignment: CDR1 DFQATT and CDR2 SNEGSKA (reference sequence). V gave up 2 bases and J gave up 2 bases; unmatched junction bases: 3. CDR3 DNA: TGCAGTGCTAGACTAGCGGGGGCTCCCTACGAGCAGTACTTC. It yields the protein CSARLAGAPYEQYF.

The chain couples TRBV9 to TRBJ2-1; 16 bases agree with TRBD2. There are 19 residues in the CDR3. The germline V gene encodes CDR1 SGDLS and CDR2 YYNGEE. V lost 3 bases, J lost 9 bases, and 15 bases stayed unmatched. CDR3 loop: CASSGGHSGLAGGPFEQFF. The CDR3 nucleotides are TGTGCCAGCAGCGGGGGACACTCGGGACTAGCGGGGGGGCCATTTGAGCAGTTCTTC. The variable domain in full, with the rest retrieved from reference TRBV9 and TRBJ2-1, is DSGVTQTPKHLITATGQRVTLRCSPRSGDLSVYWYQQSLDQGLQFLIQYYNGEERAKGNILERFSAQQFPDLHSELNLSSLELGDSALYFCASSGGHSGLAGGPFEQFFGPGTRLTVL.

The chain employs TRBV7-9 and TRBJ1-1; no reliable D call. The CDR3 sequence is 15 residues long. Trimming pared 3 bases from V and 0 bases from J, leaving 11 bases between. Germline V gene lookup returns CDR1 SEHNR and CDR2 FQNEAQ (reference sequence). In DNA form, the CDR3 reads TGTGCCAGCAGCTTTTATACGGCTTTGAACACTGAAGCTTTCTTT. Its translation is CASSFYTALNTEAFF.

The rearrangement uses TRBV20-1 and TRBJ2-1; D perhaps matches TRBD2 (5 bases). This CDR3 contains 14 residues. V was pared by 1 base and J by 4 bases, with 11 bases between. Germline V gene data show CDR1 as DFQATT and CDR2 as SNEGSKA (reference sequence). The chain's CDR3 is CSARGGSEYNEQFF. CDR3 nucleotide sequence: TGCAGTGCTAGAGGGGGTAGCGAGTACAATGAGCAGTTCTTC.